Here is one TCR beta chain with its context. The sample belongs to a study of cytomegalovirus exposure and HLA in healthy donors. Libraries were prepared by immunoSEQ multiplex PCR; TCRdb keeps only in-frame clonotypes and omits some of them. The table has roughly 200,000 clones, around nine tenths seen once. This CDR3 is 13 amino acids long. CDR1 and CDR2 from the germline V gene are SQVTM and ANQGSEA. V shed 7 bases, J shed 6 bases, and the junction held 11 bases outside the gene matches. The clonotype originates from a man younger than 40 in good health and CMV-seropositive. The material sequenced was PBMCs. This chain links TRBV29-1 with TRBJ1-2; 7 positions match TRBD1. The CDR3: CSAGRGQGDGYTF. The CDR3 DNA sequence: TGCAGCGCTGGGAGGGGGCAGGGGGATGGCTACACCTTC.